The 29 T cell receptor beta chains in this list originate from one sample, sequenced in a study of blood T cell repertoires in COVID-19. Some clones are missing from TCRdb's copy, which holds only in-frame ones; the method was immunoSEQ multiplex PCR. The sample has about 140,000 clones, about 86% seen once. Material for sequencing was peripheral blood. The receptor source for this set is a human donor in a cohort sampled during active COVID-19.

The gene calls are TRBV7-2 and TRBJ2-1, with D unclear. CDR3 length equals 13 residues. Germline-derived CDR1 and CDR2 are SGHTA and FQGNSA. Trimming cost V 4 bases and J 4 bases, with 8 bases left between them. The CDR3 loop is CASSSSLYNEQFF. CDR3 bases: TGTGCCAGCAGCTCTAGTCTTTACAATGAGCAGTTCTTC. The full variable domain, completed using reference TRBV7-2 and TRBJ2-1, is GAGVSQSPSNKVTEKGKDVELRCDPISGHTALYWYRQSLGQGLEFLIYFQGNSAPDKSGLPSDRFSAERTGGSVSTLTIQRTQQEDSAVYLCASSSSLYNEQFFGPGTRLTVL.

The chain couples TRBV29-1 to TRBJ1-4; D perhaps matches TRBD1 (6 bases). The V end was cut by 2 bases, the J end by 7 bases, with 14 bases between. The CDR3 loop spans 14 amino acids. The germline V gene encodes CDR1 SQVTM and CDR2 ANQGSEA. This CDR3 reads CSVESPGEGEKLFF. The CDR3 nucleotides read TGCAGCGTTGAATCCCCAGGGGAGGGTGAAAAACTGTTTTTT. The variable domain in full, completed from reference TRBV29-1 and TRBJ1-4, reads SAVISQKPSRDICQRGTSLTIQCQVDSQVTMMFWYRQQPGQSLTLIATANQGSEATYESGFVIDKFPISRPNLTFSTLTVSNMSPEDSSIYLCSVESPGEGEKLFFGSGTQLSVL.

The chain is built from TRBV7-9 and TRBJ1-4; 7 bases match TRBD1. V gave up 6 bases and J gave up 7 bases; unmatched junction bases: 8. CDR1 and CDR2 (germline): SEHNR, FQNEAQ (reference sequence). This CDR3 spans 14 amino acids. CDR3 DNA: TGTGCCAGCAGTCCTACCCGGGACAGTGAAAAACTGTTTTTT. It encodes CASSPTRDSEKLFF.

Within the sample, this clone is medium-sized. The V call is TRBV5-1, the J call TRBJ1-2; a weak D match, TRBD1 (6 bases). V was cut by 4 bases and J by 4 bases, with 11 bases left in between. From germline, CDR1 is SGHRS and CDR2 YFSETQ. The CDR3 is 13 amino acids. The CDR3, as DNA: TGCGCCAGCAGCACTGGACAGTCCTATGGCTACACCTTC. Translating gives CASSTGQSYGYTF.

CDR3: CASSWDGTGGYEQYF. The CDR3, as DNA: TGTGCCAGCAGTTGGGACGGGACAGGGGGCTACGAGCAGTACTTC. This rearrangement joins TRBV6-5 to TRBJ2-7, with 11 bases that match TRBD1. Germline V gene sequence: CDR1 MNHEY, CDR2 SVGAGI. The CDR3 consists of 15 residues. With 4 bases clipped from V and 3 bases from J, the junction kept 5 bases outside the gene matches.

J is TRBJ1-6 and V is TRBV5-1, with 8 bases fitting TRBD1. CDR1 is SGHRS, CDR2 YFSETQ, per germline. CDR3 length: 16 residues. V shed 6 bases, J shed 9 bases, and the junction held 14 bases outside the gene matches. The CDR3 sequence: CASTRAPDRVFSPLHF. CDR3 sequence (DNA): TGCGCCAGCACCCGGGCGCCGGACAGGGTTTTTTCACCCCTCCACTTT.

The CDR3 DNA reads TGTGCCAGCAGTCCGGAGACGGACAGTAATGAAAAACTGTTTTTT. Translated: CASSPETDSNEKLFF. The V gene is TRBV28, the J gene TRBJ1-4; D possibly corresponds to TRBD1 (6 bases). The germline CDR1 and CDR2 sequences are MDHEN and SYDVKM. Trimming stripped 5 bases from V and 4 bases from J, with 14 bases between. This CDR3 is built from 15 residues.

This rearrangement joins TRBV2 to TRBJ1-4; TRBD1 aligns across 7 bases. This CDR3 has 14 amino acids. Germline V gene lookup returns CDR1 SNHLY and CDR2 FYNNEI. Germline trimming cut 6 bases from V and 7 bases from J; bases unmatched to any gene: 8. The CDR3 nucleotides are TGTGCCAGCAGCGCTGAGAGGGGGCTTGAAAAACTGTTTTTT. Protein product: CASSAERGLEKLFF. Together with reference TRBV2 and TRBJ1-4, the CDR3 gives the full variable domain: EPEVTQTPSHQVTQMGQEVILRCVPISNHLYFYWYRQILGQKVEFLVSFYNNEISEKSEIFDDQFSVERPDGSNFTLKIRSTKLEDSAMYFCASSAERGLEKLFFGSGTQLSVL.

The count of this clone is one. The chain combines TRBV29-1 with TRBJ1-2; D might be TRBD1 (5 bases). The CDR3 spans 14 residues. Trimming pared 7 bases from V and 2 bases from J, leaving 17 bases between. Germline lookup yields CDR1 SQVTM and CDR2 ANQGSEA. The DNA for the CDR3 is TGCAGCGCCGCCCCCGGGGGAGCGAACTATGGCTACACCTTC. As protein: CSAAPGGANYGYTF.

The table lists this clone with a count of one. The CDR3 protein is CASSEPTGTGQAKNIQYF. The DNA for the CDR3 is TGTGCCAGCAGTGAACCTACAGGGACAGGACAAGCCAAAAACATTCAGTACTTC. The chain carries TRBV6-1 and TRBJ2-4; 8 bases fit TRBD1. Looked up from germline, CDR1 is MNHNS and CDR2 is SASEGT. V shed 2 bases and J 0 bases; nucleotides not matched to a gene: 9. The CDR3 covers 18 residues.

CDR3 DNA sequence: TGTGCCAGCAGCCGGAGGGAGCGGGGGGGCGACAATGAGCAGTTCTTC. This sequence encodes CASSRRERGGDNEQFF. The chain employs TRBV9 and TRBJ2-1; the match to TRBD2 covers 10 bases. V dropped 4 bases and J dropped 5; count of bases not matched to a gene: 9. CDR1 SGDLS and CDR2 YYNGEE come from the germline V gene. This CDR3 has 16 amino acids.

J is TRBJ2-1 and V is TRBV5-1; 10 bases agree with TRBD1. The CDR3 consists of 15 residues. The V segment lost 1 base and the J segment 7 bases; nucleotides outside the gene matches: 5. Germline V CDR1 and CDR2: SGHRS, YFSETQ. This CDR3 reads CASSLPQGQGNEQFF. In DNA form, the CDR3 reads TGCGCCAGCAGCTTGCCCCAGGGACAGGGGAATGAGCAGTTCTTC.

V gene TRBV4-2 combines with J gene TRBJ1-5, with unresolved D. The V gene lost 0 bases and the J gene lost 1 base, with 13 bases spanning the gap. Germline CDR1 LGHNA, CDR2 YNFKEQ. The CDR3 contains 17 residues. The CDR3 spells CASSQDRRVWSNQPQHF. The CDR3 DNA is TGTGCCAGCAGCCAAGATAGGAGGGTCTGGAGCAATCAGCCCCAGCATTTT.

CDR3 sequence reads: CASSSNFAGRGSPEAFF. The CDR3 nucleotides read TGTGCCAGCAGCTCGAATTTTGCAGGCAGGGGGTCCCCTGAAGCTTTCTTT. The chain carries TRBV7-9 and TRBJ1-1, with TRBD1 matching 7 bases. Germline-derived CDR1 and CDR2 are SEHNR and FQNEAQ (reference sequence). The CDR3 is made up of 17 amino acids. V lost 4 bases and J lost 6; bases outside the gene matches: 17.

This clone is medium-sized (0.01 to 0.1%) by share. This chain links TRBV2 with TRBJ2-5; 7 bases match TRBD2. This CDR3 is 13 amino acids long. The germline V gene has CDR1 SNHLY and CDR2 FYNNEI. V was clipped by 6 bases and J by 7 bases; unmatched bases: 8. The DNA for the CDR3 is TGTGCCAGCAGCGCTGGGGGGGTTGGGACCCAGTACTTC. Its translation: CASSAGGVGTQYF. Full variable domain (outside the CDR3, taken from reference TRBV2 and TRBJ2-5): EPEVTQTPSHQVTQMGQEVILRCVPISNHLYFYWYRQILGQKVEFLVSFYNNEISEKSEIFDDQFSVERPDGSNFTLKIRSTKLEDSAMYFCASSAGGVGTQYFGPGTRLLVL.

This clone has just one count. The CDR3 spells CASSIQGDFGAFF. The CDR3 nucleotides read TGTGCCAGTAGTATCCAGGGTGATTTTGGAGCTTTCTTT. The chain links TRBV19 to TRBJ1-1, with D possibly matching TRBD1 (5 bases). This CDR3 spans 13 amino acids. The V end lost 3 bases, the J end lost 10 bases, and 15 bases lay between the germline ends. Germline CDR1 is LNHDA and CDR2 is SQIVND (reference sequence). The whole variable domain, filled in from reference TRBV19 and TRBJ1-1, reads DGGITQSPKYLFRKEGQNVTLSCEQNLNHDAMYWYRQDPGQGLRLIYYSQIVNDFQKGDIAEGYSVSREKKESFPLTVTSAQKNPTAFYLCASSIQGDFGAFFGQGTRLTVV.

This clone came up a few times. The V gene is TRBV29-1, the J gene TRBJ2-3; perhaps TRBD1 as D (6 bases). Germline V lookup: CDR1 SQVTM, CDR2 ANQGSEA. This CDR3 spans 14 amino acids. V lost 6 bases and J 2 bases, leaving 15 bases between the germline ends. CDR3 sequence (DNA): TGCAGCGTGGGGGCTAGCTGGACCACAGATACGCAGTATTTT. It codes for CSVGASWTTDTQYF.

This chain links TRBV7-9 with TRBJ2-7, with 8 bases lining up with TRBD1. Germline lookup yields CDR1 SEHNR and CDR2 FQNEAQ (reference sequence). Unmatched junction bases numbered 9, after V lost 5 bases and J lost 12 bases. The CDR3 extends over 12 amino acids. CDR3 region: CASSGSDRGPYF. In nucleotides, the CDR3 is TGTGCCAGCAGCGGAAGCGACAGGGGTCCGTACTTC.

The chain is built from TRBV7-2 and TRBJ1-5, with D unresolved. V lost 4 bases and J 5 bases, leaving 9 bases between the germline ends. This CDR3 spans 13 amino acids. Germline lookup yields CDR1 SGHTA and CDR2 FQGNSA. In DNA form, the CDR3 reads TGTGCCAGCAGCTCCCGGGGAGATCAGCCCCAGCATTTT. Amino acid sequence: CASSSRGDQPQHF.

This chain's CDR3 is CASSPPRGGANTGELFF. The DNA for the CDR3 is TGTGCCAGCTCACCACCGCGTGGGGGGGCGAACACCGGGGAGCTGTTTTTT. The genes are TRBV18 and TRBJ2-2, with 7 nucleotides matching TRBD2. V dropped 0 bases and J dropped 0; count of bases not matched to a gene: 4. The CDR3 has 17 amino acids. CDR1 is KGHSH and CDR2 is LQKENI in the germline V gene.

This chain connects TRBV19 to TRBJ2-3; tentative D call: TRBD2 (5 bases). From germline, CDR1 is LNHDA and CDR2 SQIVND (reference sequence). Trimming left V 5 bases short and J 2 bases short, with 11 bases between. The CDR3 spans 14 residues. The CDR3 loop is CASSGGLNTDTQYF. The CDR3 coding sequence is TGTGCCAGTAGTGGAGGACTCAACACAGATACGCAGTATTTT. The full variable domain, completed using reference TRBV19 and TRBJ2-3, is DGGITQSPKYLFRKEGQNVTLSCEQNLNHDAMYWYRQDPGQGLRLIYYSQIVNDFQKGDIAEGYSVSREKKESFPLTVTSAQKNPTAFYLCASSGGLNTDTQYFGPGTRLTVL.

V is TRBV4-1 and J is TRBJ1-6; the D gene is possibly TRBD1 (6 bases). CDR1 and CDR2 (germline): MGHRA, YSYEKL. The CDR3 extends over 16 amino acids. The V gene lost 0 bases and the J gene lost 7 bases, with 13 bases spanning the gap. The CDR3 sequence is CASSQDQGSGNSPLHF. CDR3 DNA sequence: TGCGCCAGCAGCCAAGATCAGGGGTCGGGCAATTCACCCCTCCACTTT.

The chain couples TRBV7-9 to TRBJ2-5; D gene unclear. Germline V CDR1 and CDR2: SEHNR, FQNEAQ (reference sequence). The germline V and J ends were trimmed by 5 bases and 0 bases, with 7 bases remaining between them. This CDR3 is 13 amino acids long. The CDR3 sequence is CASSPDNQETQYF. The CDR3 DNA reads TGTGCCAGCAGCCCTGACAACCAAGAGACCCAGTACTTC. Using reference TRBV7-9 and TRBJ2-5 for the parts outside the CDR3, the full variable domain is DTGVSQNPRHKITKRGQNVTFRCDPISEHNRLYWYRQTLGQGPEFLTYFQNEAQLEKSRLLSDRFSAERPKGSFSTLEIQRTEQGDSAMYLCASSPDNQETQYFGPGTRLLVL.

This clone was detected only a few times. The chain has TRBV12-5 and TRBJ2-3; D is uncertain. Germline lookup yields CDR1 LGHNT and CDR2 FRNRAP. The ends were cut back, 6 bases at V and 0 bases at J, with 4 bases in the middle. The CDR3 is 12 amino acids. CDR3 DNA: TGTGCTAGTGGCTCTAGCACAGATACGCAGTATTTT. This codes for CASGSSTDTQYF. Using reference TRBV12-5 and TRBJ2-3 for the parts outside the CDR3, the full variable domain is DARVTQTPRHKVTEMGQEVTMRCQPILGHNTVFWYRQTMMQGLELLAYFRNRAPLDDSGMPKDRFSAEMPDATLATLKIQPSEPRDSAVYFCASGSSTDTQYFGPGTRLTVL.

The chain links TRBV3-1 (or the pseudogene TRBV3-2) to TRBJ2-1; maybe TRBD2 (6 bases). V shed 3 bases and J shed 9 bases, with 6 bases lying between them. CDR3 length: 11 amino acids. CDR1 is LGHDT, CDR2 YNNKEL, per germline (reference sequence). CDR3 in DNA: TGTGCCAGCAGCCAGGAGGGTGAGCAGTTCTTC. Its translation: CASSQEGEQFF.

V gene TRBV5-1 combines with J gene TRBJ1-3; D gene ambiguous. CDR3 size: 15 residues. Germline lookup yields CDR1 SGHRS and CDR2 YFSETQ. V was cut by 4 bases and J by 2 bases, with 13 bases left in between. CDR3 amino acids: CASSLSPGTGNTIYF. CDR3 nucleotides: TGCGCCAGCAGCCTTTCGCCGGGGACTGGAAACACCATATATTTT.

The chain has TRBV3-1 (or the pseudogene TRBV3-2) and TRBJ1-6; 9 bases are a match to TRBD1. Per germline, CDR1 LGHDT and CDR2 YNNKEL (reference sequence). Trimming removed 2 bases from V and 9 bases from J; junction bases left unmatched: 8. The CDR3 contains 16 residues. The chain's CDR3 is CASSQRSTGGGSPLHF. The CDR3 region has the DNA TGTGCCAGCAGCCAACGGTCCACAGGGGGCGGTTCACCCCTCCACTTT.

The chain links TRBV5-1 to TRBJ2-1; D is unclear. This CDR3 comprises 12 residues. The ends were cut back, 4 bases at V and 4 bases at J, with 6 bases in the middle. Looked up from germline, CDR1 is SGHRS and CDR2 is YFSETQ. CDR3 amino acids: CASSRDYNEQFF. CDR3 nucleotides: TGCGCCAGCAGCCGAGATTACAATGAGCAGTTCTTC.

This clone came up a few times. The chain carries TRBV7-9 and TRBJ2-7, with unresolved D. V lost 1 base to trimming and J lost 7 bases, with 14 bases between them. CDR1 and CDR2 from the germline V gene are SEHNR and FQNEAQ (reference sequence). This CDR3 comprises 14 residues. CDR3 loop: CASSLELTAAEQYF. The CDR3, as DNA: TGTGCCAGCAGCTTAGAGCTCACCGCCGCTGAGCAGTACTTC.